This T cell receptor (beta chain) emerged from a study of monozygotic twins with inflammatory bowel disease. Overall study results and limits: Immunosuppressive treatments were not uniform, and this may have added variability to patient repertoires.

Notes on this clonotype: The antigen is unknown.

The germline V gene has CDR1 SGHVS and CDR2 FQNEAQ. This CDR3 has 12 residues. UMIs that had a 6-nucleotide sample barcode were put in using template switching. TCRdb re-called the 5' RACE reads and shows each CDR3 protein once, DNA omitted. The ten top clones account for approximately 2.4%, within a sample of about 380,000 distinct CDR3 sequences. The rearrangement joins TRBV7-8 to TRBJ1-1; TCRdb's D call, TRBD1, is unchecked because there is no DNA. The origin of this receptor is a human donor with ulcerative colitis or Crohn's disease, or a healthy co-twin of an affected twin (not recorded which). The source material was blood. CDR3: CASEGKNTEAFF.